One and the same sample provided the 19 T cell receptor beta chains below, sequenced in a study of beta chain features in type 1 diabetes. As every portion of the isolated RNA was reverse transcribed, the sequencing read expressed TCRB transcripts. Clones were sequenced by immunoSEQ multiplex PCR, and TCRdb holds only the in-frame ones, with some missing. The sample consists of 150,000 or so clones, about 44% of them appearing once. Sequencing was performed on Tregs from blood. The receptors here all came from a man between 18 and 35 years old in good health.

This clone was detected once. V usage is TRBV30 and J usage is TRBJ2-2; 8 nucleotides match TRBD1. The CDR3 extends over 16 amino acids. Germline V lookup: CDR1 GTSNPN, CDR2 SVGIG (reference sequence). V lost 3 bases and J lost 1; bases outside the gene matches: 7. The CDR3 is CAWRLVGTGNTGELFF. In DNA form, the CDR3 reads TGTGCCTGGAGATTAGTCGGGACAGGGAACACCGGGGAGCTGTTTTTT.

The table lists this clone with a few counts. The chain carries TRBV27 and TRBJ2-3; D is unresolved. V was cut by 3 bases and J by 5 bases, with 12 bases left in between. CDR1 is MNHEY and CDR2 is SMNVEV in the germline V gene (reference sequence). This CDR3 has 14 amino acids. The CDR3 spells CASSLATLGDTQYF. CDR3 bases: TGTGCCAGCAGTTTGGCGACTTTGGGAGATACGCAGTATTTT.

This clone was counted between two and nine times. The rearrangement joins TRBV6-6 to TRBJ1-2, with D unresolved. The CDR3 sequence is 14 residues long. Trimming shortened V by 0 bases and J by 5 bases, and 10 bases separated the two germline ends. Germline V gives CDR1 MNHNY, CDR2 SVGAGI (reference sequence). CDR3 in DNA: TGTGCCAGCAGTTACTCGGCTGGCTTATATGGCTACACCTTC. It is translated as CASSYSAGLYGYTF.

This clone showed up just a few times. The chain couples TRBV6-5 to TRBJ2-4; 10 bases are a match to TRBD1. Germline-derived CDR1 and CDR2 are MNHEY and SVGAGI. V was clipped by 6 bases and J by 10 bases; unmatched bases: 6. There are 13 residues in the CDR3. CDR3 residues: CASRGTGVWIQYF. The CDR3 bases are TGTGCCAGCAGAGGGACAGGGGTTTGGATTCAGTACTTC.

This clone was recorded a few times. The chain couples TRBV5-1 to TRBJ2-2; D perhaps matches TRBD1 (5 bases). The CDR3 has 13 amino acids. The germline gives CDR1 SGHRS, CDR2 YFSETQ. The V end was cut by 4 bases, the J end by 6 bases, with 10 bases between. The DNA for the CDR3 is TGCGCCAGCAGCACAGGTTTCTCCGGGGAGCTGTTTTTT. Protein: CASSTGFSGELFF. The variable domain in full, completed from reference TRBV5-1 and TRBJ2-2, reads KAGVTQTPRYLIKTRGQQVTLSCSPISGHRSVSWYQQTPGQGLQFLFEYFSETQRNKGNFPGRFSGRQFSNSRSEMNVSTLELGDSALYLCASSTGFSGELFFGEGSRLTVL.

The chain joins TRBV7-2 to TRBJ2-1, with D maybe TRBD1 (5 bases). The CDR3 runs to 16 residues. Deletions cut 2 bases from V and 3 bases from J, with 14 bases between. CDR1 is SGHTA and CDR2 is FQGNSA in the germline V gene. The CDR3 reads CASSLSSGWYYNEQFF. The CDR3 DNA sequence: TGTGCCAGCAGCTTATCTTCAGGGTGGTACTACAATGAGCAGTTCTTC. The full variable domain, rest sourced from reference TRBV7-2 and TRBJ2-1, is GAGVSQSPSNKVTEKGKDVELRCDPISGHTALYWYRQSLGQGLEFLIYFQGNSAPDKSGLPSDRFSAERTGGSVSTLTIQRTQQEDSAVYLCASSLSSGWYYNEQFFGPGTRLTVL.

The chain links TRBV19 to TRBJ2-1; 8 bases match TRBD2. With 1 base clipped from V and 2 bases from J, the junction kept 1 base outside the gene matches. CDR1 is LNHDA, CDR2 SQIVND, per germline (reference sequence). CDR3 length: 15 amino acids. The CDR3 spells CASSIAAGAYNEQFF. The CDR3 nucleotides are TGTGCCAGTAGTATAGCAGCGGGGGCCTACAATGAGCAGTTCTTC.

This chain connects TRBV5-8 to TRBJ2-1; no reliable D call. Trimming shortened V by 4 bases and J by 10 bases, and 12 bases separated the two germline ends. The germline gives CDR1 SGHTS, CDR2 YDEGEE. This CDR3 contains 12 residues. The CDR3 DNA sequence: TGTGCCAGCAGCAGCAGGCTGTTCGAGCAGTTCTTC. Its protein product is CASSSRLFEQFF.

This clone was counted a few times. The chain combines TRBV4-1 with TRBJ2-3; 11 nucleotides align to TRBD2. Germline CDR1 and CDR2: MGHRA and YSYEKL. J was trimmed by 5 bases and V by 3 bases; bases with no gene match: 10. The CDR3 is made up of 17 amino acids. In DNA, the CDR3 is TGCGCCAGCAGCCAGCCCCCGGGACTAGCGGTGAAAGATACGCAGTATTTT. It yields the protein CASSQPPGLAVKDTQYF.

The sample holds one count of this clone. The rearrangement joins TRBV27 to TRBJ2-7; 7 nucleotides line up with TRBD1. Germline V gene lookup returns CDR1 MNHEY and CDR2 SMNVEV (reference sequence). Losses at the gene ends were 6 bases for V and 7 bases for J; bases not matched to a gene: 15. This CDR3 is built from 15 residues. The CDR3 here is CASSRTGLMPLEQYF. For the CDR3, the DNA is TGTGCCAGCAGCCGGACAGGTCTAATGCCCCTGGAGCAGTACTTC.

In this sample, this clone turned up a few times. The chain links TRBV11-2 to TRBJ2-1; 10 bases match TRBD2. The CDR3 sequence is 18 residues long. The germline CDR1 and CDR2 sequences are SGHAT and FQNNGV. J gave up 10 bases and V 5 bases, and 20 bases lay outside the gene matches. The CDR3 protein is CASSQILVSSGSSSEQFF. The DNA for the CDR3 is TGTGCCAGCAGCCAAATTTTGGTGTCTAGCGGGAGTTCCTCGGAGCAGTTCTTC.

The V and J genes are TRBV29-1 and TRBJ1-2; TRBD1 matches at 11 bases. The length of the CDR3 is 15 residues. J was trimmed by 3 bases and V by 5 bases; bases with no gene match: 8. Germline loops: CDR1 SQVTM, CDR2 ANQGSEA. DNA of the CDR3: TGCAGCGTTCGGGGACAGGGGGGGGGTCACTATGGCTACACCTTC. Its protein is CSVRGQGGGHYGYTF.

The CDR3 DNA reads as TGTGCCAGCAGTTCGCCTAGCGGGAGGAGGTACGAGCAGTACTTC. This translates into CASSSPSGRRYEQYF. V is TRBV28 and J is TRBJ2-7; 11 positions agree with TRBD2. The CDR3 is 15 amino acids. Germline V gene data show CDR1 as MDHEN and CDR2 as SYDVKM. V was clipped by 4 bases and J by 4 bases; unmatched bases: 6. Full variable domain (outside the CDR3, taken from reference TRBV28 and TRBJ2-7): DVKVTQSSRYLVKRTGEKVFLECVQDMDHENMFWYRQDPGLGLRLIYFSYDVKMKEKGDIPEGYSVSREKKERFSLILESASTNQTSMYLCASSSPSGRRYEQYFGPGTRLTVT.

Comments on this clone: The junction differs from germline at one of its ends, possibly a read error. The identical CDR3 is also encoded by other nucleotide sequences in the sample. The chain couples TRBV7-3 to TRBJ1-1, with 8 positions matching TRBD1. The CDR3 is 15 amino acids. CDR1 is SGHTA, CDR2 FQGTGA, per germline. CDR3 loop: CASSPHQGASAEAFF. The CDR3 coding sequence is TGTGCCAGCAGCCCCCACCAGGGGGCGTCTGCTGAAGCCTTCTTT.

This chain joins TRBV5-1 and TRBJ1-1; 8 bases are shared with TRBD1. The J segment lost 5 bases and the V segment lost 3 bases, leaving 6 bases of the junction unmatched. Germline V gene sequence: CDR1 SGHRS, CDR2 YFSETQ. The CDR3 sequence is 14 residues long. The CDR3 nucleotides read TGCGCCAGCAGCTCTCAGGGGGCGAGGACTGAAGCTTTCTTT. It is translated as CASSSQGARTEAFF.

This clone was found a few times. The chain has TRBV15 and TRBJ2-7; a possible D gene is TRBD1 (6 bases). The V gene lost 5 bases and the J gene lost 3 bases, with 14 bases spanning the gap. Germline V gene lookup returns CDR1 LNHNV and CDR2 YYDKDF (reference sequence). The CDR3 runs to 14 residues. CDR3 residues: CATSPRTVGYEQYF. The CDR3 DNA reads TGTGCCACCAGCCCACGGACAGTAGGCTACGAGCAGTACTTC.

This chain connects TRBV28 to TRBJ2-1; TRBD2 aligns across 7 bases. Germline CDR1 reads MDHEN; CDR2 reads SYDVKM. The CDR3 covers 14 residues. V gave up 4 bases and J gave up 5 bases; unmatched junction bases: 5. The CDR3 region is CASSSAGIHNEQFF. In DNA, the CDR3 is TGTGCCAGCAGTTCAGCGGGAATCCACAATGAGCAGTTCTTC.

This clone was detected only a few times. This sequence joins TRBV5-6 and TRBJ1-5, with D maybe TRBD1 (5 bases). Trimming shortened V by 5 bases and J by 4 bases, and 13 bases separated the two germline ends. The CDR3 is 14 amino acids. Per germline, CDR1 SGHDT and CDR2 YYEEEE. CDR3 residues: CASSVAGWNQPQHF. For the CDR3, the DNA is TGTGCCAGCAGTGTCGCAGGGTGGAATCAGCCCCAGCATTTT.

The CDR3 DNA sequence: TGTGCCAGCAGCTTAGCAAGTATCGGGTCCGGGAATGGCTACACCTTC. It is translated as CASSLASIGSGNGYTF. The rearrangement uses TRBV7-2 and TRBJ1-2, with D hard to call. This CDR3 contains 16 residues. The germline CDR1 and CDR2 sequences are SGHTA and FQGNSA. V was shortened by 0 bases and J by 6 bases, with 17 bases between the two germline ends.